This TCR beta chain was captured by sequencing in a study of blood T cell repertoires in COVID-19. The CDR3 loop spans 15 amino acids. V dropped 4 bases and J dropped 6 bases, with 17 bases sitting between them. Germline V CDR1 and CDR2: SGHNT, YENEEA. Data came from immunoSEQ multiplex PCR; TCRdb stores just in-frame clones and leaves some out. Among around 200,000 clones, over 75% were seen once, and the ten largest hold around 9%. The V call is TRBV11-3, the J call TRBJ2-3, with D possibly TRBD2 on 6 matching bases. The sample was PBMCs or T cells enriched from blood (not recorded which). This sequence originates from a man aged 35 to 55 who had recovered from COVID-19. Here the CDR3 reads CASSSGGPQRDTQYF. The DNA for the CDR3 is TGTGCCAGCAGCTCCGGGGGACCACAGCGGGATACGCAGTATTTT.